This T cell receptor (beta chain) was retrieved from a study of Tregs in tolerant kidney transplant recipients. Recipients received nonmyeloablative bone marrow transplants from related graft donors, with transient mixed chimerism. Unstimulated Tregs (CD4+CD25+CD127-) and CD4+CD25- non-Tregs were sorted from PBMCs. TCRdb keeps only in-frame clones here, not all; method: immunoSEQ multiplex PCR. Here the sample spans about 50,000 clones, approximately 90% being singletons. Trimming at V came to 3 bases and at J to 3 bases, leaving 4 bases not matched to a gene. Per the germline V gene, CDR1 is MNHEY and CDR2 is SMNVEV (reference sequence). The CDR3 contains 14 residues.

This TCR derives from a human patient who received a combined kidney and bone marrow transplant. Certain T cells may be donor cells from the graft. V gene TRBV27 combines with J gene TRBJ2-5, with 7 positions matching TRBD1. Material: CD8+ T cells from blood (PBMCs), obtained 12 months after the transplant. The CDR3 DNA follows: TGTGCCAGCAGTTTTTGGCAGGGGGAAGAGACCCAGTACTTC. Its protein is CASSFWQGEETQYF.